This T cell receptor beta chain was sequenced for a study of shared clonotypes between healthy human individuals. The V gene's germline CDR1 is SGDLS and CDR2 YYNGEE. Trimming removed 0 bases at V and 5 bases at J, with 3 bases between. The CDR3 is 11 residues long. Sequenced by immunoSEQ multiplex PCR; TCRdb stores in-frame clones only, minus some. Of about 2.4 million clones in the sample, 93% were seen once. Details on this clone: Other DNA sequences within the sample encode an identical CDR3.

The chain carries TRBV9 and TRBJ2-7; no clear D. This receptor was taken from a man younger than 35 in good health. Some clones in this sample may be carry-over from other donors' samples. Material for sequencing was naive CD4+ T cells from PBMCs. Subset described: CD45RA+ positively selected. The CDR3 coding sequence is TGTGCCAGCAGCGTAGGGGACGAGCAGTACTTC. Its translation is CASSVGDEQYF. The whole variable domain, remainder taken from reference TRBV9 and TRBJ2-7, is DSGVTQTPKHLITATGQRVTLRCSPRSGDLSVYWYQQSLDQGLQFLIQYYNGEERAKGNILERFSAQQFPDLHSELNLSSLELGDSALYFCASSVGDEQYFGPGTRLTVT.